This T cell receptor (beta chain) originates from a study of blood T cell repertoires in COVID-19. For the study at large: Both acute and convalescent COVID-19 samples were obtained from the United States, Italy and Spain. T cells, B-cell-depleted T cells, or PBMCs provided the cDNA or gDNA that served as material.

Per the study methods: Amplification of reference gene primers was used by the study to estimate nucleated cell counts. Method: immunoSEQ multiplex PCR; TCRdb's copy keeps in-frame clones and lacks some. The DNA was the basis for D and trimming; V, J and clone size are from that table. There are about 100,000 clones in the sample; about 88% occur only once, and under 3% lies in the top ten. V was pared by 1 base and J by 5 bases, with 8 bases between. The germline gives CDR1 MGHRA, CDR2 YSYEKL. CDR3 size: 13 residues. This sequence was found in a man aged 50-60 years with active or convalescent COVID-19. The rearrangement links TRBV4-1 to TRBJ2-5, with D possibly TRBD2 on 6 matching bases. Sequencing was done on a sample of peripheral blood. In nucleotides, the CDR3 is TGCGCCAGCAGCCAAGCGGGGGTTGAGACCCAGTACTTC. This codes for CASSQAGVETQYF.